This T cell receptor (beta chain) comes out of a study of CD8 T cells in ankylosing spondylitis. The study, taken as a whole, reports: Significant enrichment of disease-linked clones was reported in matched ankylosing spondylitis synovial fluid. Apparently characteristic of ankylosing spondylitis blood was a TCR beta motif (fewer than 10 highly homologous variants). In the blood and synovial fluid of reactive arthritis, some motif variants had been previously reported.

Trimming cost V 5 bases and J 8 bases; bases outside gene matches: 7. This CDR3 is built from 15 residues. Germline CDR1 reads SGHAT; CDR2 reads FQNNGV. The sample holds a few counts of this clonotype. The antigen is not known. A quantitative 5'-RACE method, one with molecular barcodes, was used to make TCR beta libraries. TCRdb analysed the 5' RACE reads with MiXCR anew, one entry per CDR3 protein. The table shows under 550,000 distinct CDR3 sequences, with roughly 27% occurring only once. The chain links TRBV11-2 to TRBJ2-1; 12 nucleotides match TRBD2. The specimen was blood, either unsorted or a sorted T cell fraction (not recorded which). The origin of this receptor is a male donor with ankylosing spondylitis. CDR3 DNA sequence: TGTGCCAGCAGCCGTCTAGCGGGAGGGGTCGATGAGCAGTTCTTC. This translates into CASSRLAGGVDEQFF.